This T cell receptor (beta chain) was captured in a study of blood T cells in healthy people across ages. Study-level points and caveats: A roughly linear age-dependent decrease characterized TCR beta diversity per million T cells.

As for this clonotype: Antigen specificity is unknown.

Samples each had at least 5.5 micrograms of total RNA extracted. A second roughly 6 to 12 cycle PCR used barcoded and J-beta primers. TCRdb fed the 5' RACE reads into MiXCR, producing one record per CDR3 protein. The sample consists of roughly 800,000 distinct CDR3 sequences, 20% to 25% of them appearing once. The germline gives CDR1 SGHTA, CDR2 FQGTGA. CDR3 size: 14 residues. This same sample was also part of a study on T cells of mothers and their children. That work adds: A few healthy Caucasian mothers gave samples, and so did their six children. There were over 8.5 million TCR beta CDR3 reads from each mother and approximately 2.9 million from each child.

Sequenced input: blood. The J gene is TRBJ2-5, the V gene TRBV7-3, with 7 bases identical to TRBD2. The J call may not be correct, given that the DNA end is closer to TRBJ2-1. The TCR was taken from a boy between 10 and 17 years old in good health. As DNA, the CDR3 is TGTGCCAGCAGCTTAAGAAGCGGGAATGATGAGCAGTTCTTC. This encodes CASSLRSGNDEQFF.